The 23 T cell receptor beta chains below all came from one sample that was sequenced in a study of blood T cells in healthy people across ages. Primers used in a second PCR of about 7 to 12 cycles were a sample-barcoded 5' primer and a J-beta primer mix. TCRdb re-called the 5' RACE reads through MiXCR, storing one row per CDR3 protein. The sample lists about 730,000 distinct CDR3 sequences, roughly 45% occurring once. The sequenced sample was blood. The source of these receptors is a woman between 55 and 75 years old in good health.

The chain carries TRBV3-1 and TRBJ2-7; TRBD1 aligns across 8 bases. This CDR3 is built from 15 residues. V lost 1 base to trimming and J lost 7 bases; unmatched junction nucleotides: 9. Germline V gene lookup returns CDR1 LGHDT and CDR2 YNNKEL (reference sequence). The CDR3 coding sequence is TGTGCCAGCAGCCAAGTGGAGACAGGGGCAAAGGAGCAGTACTTC. It encodes CASSQVETGAKEQYF.

The chain couples TRBV13 to TRBJ2-7; a weak D match, TRBD1 (5 bases). The CDR3 has 15 amino acids. The germline gives CDR1 PRHDT, CDR2 FYEKMQ (reference sequence). V was shortened by 2 bases and J by 6 bases, with 17 bases between the two germline ends. The CDR3 sequence is CASSLRAGIYSEQYF. CDR3 bases: TGTGCCAGCAGCTTAAGGGCAGGGATTTATAGCGAGCAGTACTTC. Complete variable domain (other parts from reference TRBV13 and TRBJ2-7): AAGVIQSPRHLIKEKRETATLKCYPIPRHDTVYWYQQGPGQDPQFLISFYEKMQSDKGSIPDRFSAQQFSDYHSELNMSSLELGDSALYFCASSLRAGIYSEQYFGPGTRLTVT.

The chain recombines TRBV20-1 with TRBJ1-2; no clear D gene. Trimming shortened V by 4 bases and J by 6 bases, and 15 bases separated the two germline ends. Per the germline V gene, CDR1 is DFQATT and CDR2 is SNEGSKA (reference sequence). The CDR3 contains 13 residues. The CDR3 DNA follows: TGCAGTGCTATCAGTTTTGGGTCTGATGGCTACACCTTC. This encodes CSAISFGSDGYTF.

Details on this clonotype: A much larger clone lies a single base off, so this may be a read error. The genes are TRBV29-1 and TRBJ2-1, with a possible D match to TRBD1 (6 bases). The end of the DNA fits TRBJ2-7 better, so the J call may be wrong. Germline V gives CDR1 SQVTM, CDR2 ANQGSEA. The CDR3 covers 11 residues. CDR3 sequence (DNA): TGCAGCGTAAACAGGGACAATGAGCAGTACTTC. Protein sequence: CSVNRDNEQYF.

This rearrangement joins TRBV6-5 to TRBJ2-2, with a possible D match to TRBD1 (5 bases). Germline CDR1 and CDR2: MNHEY and SVGAGI. V lost 3 bases and J 6 bases, leaving 11 bases between the germline ends. This CDR3 contains 14 residues. CDR3 in DNA: TGTGCCAGCAGTTATGTGACAGCCGCCGGGGAGCTGTTTTTT. Protein sequence: CASSYVTAAGELFF.

Ten or more counts support this clonotype. The V and J genes are TRBV4-2 and TRBJ2-1, with 10 bases fitting TRBD2. Germline trimming cut 6 bases from V and 7 bases from J; bases unmatched to any gene: 6. This CDR3 comprises 14 residues. Germline V gene lookup returns CDR1 LGHNA and CDR2 YNFKEQ. CDR3 DNA: TGTGCCAGCAGTTCTAGCGGGAGAGCGAATGAGCAGTTCTTC. Its translation is CASSSSGRANEQFF.

This clonotype showed up just once. This chain joins TRBV25-1 and TRBJ1-4, with a tentative D call TRBD1 (5 bases). The ends were cut back, 3 bases at V and 2 bases at J, with 13 bases in the middle. The CDR3 runs to 16 residues. Germline assignment: CDR1 MGHDK and CDR2 SYGVNS. CDR3 in DNA: TGTGCCAGCAGTGATTGGAGGGGTGCGACTAATGAAAAACTGTTTTTT. It encodes CASSDWRGATNEKLFF.

On this clonotype itself: Mismatch with germline at one junction end may stem from a read error. This chain connects TRBV7-3 to TRBJ2-1; D is possibly TRBD2 (5 bases). This CDR3 is 16 amino acids long. Germline V gives CDR1 SGHTA, CDR2 FQGTGA. The CDR3 DNA reads as TGTGCCGGCAGCTTATCAGCGGCCCAATCCTACAATGAGCAGTTCTTC. Translation gives CAGSLSAAQSYNEQFF.

The chain links TRBV10-3 to TRBJ1-6, with D maybe TRBD1 (6 bases). The germline V and J ends were trimmed by 5 bases and 8 bases, with 16 bases remaining between them. Germline CDR1 ENHRY, CDR2 SYGVKD. The length of the CDR3 is 15 residues. CDR3 DNA sequence: TGTGCCATCAGTACCCGACAGGTTACGGATTCACCCCTCCACTTT. This codes for CAISTRQVTDSPLHF.

The chain combines TRBV6-5 with TRBJ2-7; the D is unclear. Deletions cut 0 bases from V and 7 bases from J, with 10 bases between. From germline, CDR1 is MNHEY and CDR2 SVGAGI. This CDR3 comprises 13 residues. CDR3 amino acids: CASSYSRFLEQYF. The CDR3 nucleotides are TGTGCCAGCAGTTACTCTCGGTTTTTGGAGCAGTACTTC.

The J gene is TRBJ1-2, the V gene TRBV6-6; 7 bases line up with TRBD1. From germline, CDR1 is MNHNY and CDR2 SVGAGI (reference sequence). V was pared by 2 bases and J by 4 bases, with 7 bases of the junction left unmatched. The CDR3 length is 15 residues. Here the CDR3 DNA reads TGTGCCAGCAGTTACCCGGAGGGGGCGAGCTATGGCTACACCTTC. Amino acid sequence: CASSYPEGASYGYTF.

This clonotype was observed at least ten times. The rearrangement uses TRBV11-2 and TRBJ2-3; 14 nucleotides agree with TRBD2. Per germline, CDR1 SGHAT and CDR2 FQNNGV. J gave up 4 bases and V 6 bases, and 3 bases lay outside the gene matches. The CDR3 length is 15 residues. The CDR3 DNA reads as TGTGCCAGCAGTTTGACTAGCGGGGGGGCAGATACGCAGTATTTT. It specifies CASSLTSGGADTQYF.

This clonotype occurred a few times. V gene TRBV4-3 combines with J gene TRBJ2-1, with 9 positions matching TRBD1. This CDR3 is built from 15 residues. Germline-derived CDR1 and CDR2 are LGHNA and YSLEER. J was trimmed by 3 bases and V by 4 bases; bases with no gene match: 4. This CDR3 is CASSPGTGHYNEQFF. The CDR3 bases are TGCGCCAGCAGCCCCGGGACAGGGCACTACAATGAGCAGTTCTTC.

This clonotype appeared a few times. The V call is TRBV29-1, the J call TRBJ1-2, with 9 bases matching TRBD1. This CDR3 is built from 12 residues. V shed 6 bases, J shed 6 bases, and the junction held 5 bases outside the gene matches. The germline gives CDR1 SQVTM, CDR2 ANQGSEA. CDR3 sequence reads: CSVGDRVDGYTF. CDR3 sequence (DNA): TGCAGCGTCGGGGACAGGGTGGATGGCTACACCTTC.

This clonotype has a handful of counts. V usage is TRBV10-3 and J usage is TRBJ2-7; 7 nucleotides agree with TRBD2. CDR1 ENHRY and CDR2 SYGVKD come from the germline V gene. Trimming at V came to 8 bases and at J to 5 bases, leaving 21 bases not matched to a gene. The CDR3 spans 17 residues. The CDR3 DNA reads TGTGCCATCTTTAGAGGGGAGGGAACAGGCCTAAGGCACGAGCAGTACTTC. Translation gives CAIFRGEGTGLRHEQYF.

V and J are TRBV28 and TRBJ2-2; 7 bases line up with TRBD1. Germline V gene sequence: CDR1 MDHEN, CDR2 SYDVKM. The CDR3 length is 14 residues. Trimming removed 10 bases from V and 5 bases from J; junction bases left unmatched: 10. This chain's CDR3 is CATSPGQTTGELFF. The CDR3 bases are TGTGCCACTTCGCCGGGACAGACTACCGGGGAGCTGTTTTTT.

At least ten counts were recorded for this clonotype. The chain links TRBV5-1 to TRBJ2-1; possible D gene TRBD1, 6 bases. V was cut by 0 bases and J by 3 bases, with 10 bases left in between. Per germline, CDR1 SGHRS and CDR2 YFSETQ. The CDR3 spans 15 residues. The CDR3 loop reads CASSLASDSYNEQFF. DNA of the CDR3: TGCGCCAGCAGCTTGGCGTCGGACAGCTACAATGAGCAGTTCTTC.

V usage is TRBV12-3 or TRBV12-4 and J usage is TRBJ1-2; no reliable D call. The CDR3 runs to 11 residues. Trimming took off 9 bases at V and 4 bases at J, with 9 bases between the two ends. The CDR3 loop is CASSDFYGYTF. The CDR3 DNA follows: TGTGCCAGTTCCGACTTCTATGGCTACACCTTC.

V is TRBV20-1 and J is TRBJ2-3; D may be TRBD2 (5 bases). The CDR3 loop spans 16 amino acids. Germline lookup yields CDR1 DFQATT and CDR2 SNEGSKA (reference sequence). V lost 0 bases to trimming and J lost 0 bases, with 13 bases between them. CDR3 residues: CSARDGGSASTDTQYF. In DNA form, the CDR3 reads TGCAGTGCTAGAGATGGAGGTAGCGCTAGCACAGATACGCAGTATTTT.

The CDR3 DNA sequence: TGCAGTGCTATGGGTTTGGGGCAGTCACAAGAGACCCAGTACTTC. Its translation is CSAMGLGQSQETQYF. This chain joins TRBV20-1 and TRBJ2-7; tentative D call: TRBD1 (5 bases). The J call may not be correct, given that the DNA end is closer to TRBJ2-5. Germline CDR1 reads DFQATT; CDR2 reads SNEGSKA (reference sequence). The CDR3 runs to 15 residues.

The genes are TRBV25-1 and TRBJ2-1; TRBD2 matches 10 bases. Trimming removed 5 bases from V and 3 bases from J; junction bases left unmatched: 7. CDR1 is MGHDK, CDR2 SYGVNS, per germline. The CDR3 runs to 16 residues. CDR3 residues: CASSPERGGYYNEQFF. In DNA form, the CDR3 reads TGTGCCAGCAGTCCCGAGCGGGGGGGGTACTACAATGAGCAGTTCTTC.

This clonotype was detected ten times or more. The gene calls are TRBV20-1 and TRBJ2-5; tentative D call: TRBD1 (6 bases). CDR3 size: 14 residues. Trimming took 3 bases from V and 3 from J, leaving 14 bases between them. The V gene's germline CDR1 is DFQATT and CDR2 SNEGSKA (reference sequence). Here the CDR3 DNA reads TGCAGTGCTAGTAAGGGACAAGTAGAAGAGACCCAGTACTTC. This sequence encodes CSASKGQVEETQYF.

This chain connects TRBV7-9 to TRBJ1-2, with 11 bases identical to TRBD1. Germline CDR1 SEHNR, CDR2 FQNEAQ (reference sequence). Unmatched junction bases numbered 1, after V lost 5 bases and J lost 2 bases. The CDR3 has 14 amino acids. This chain's CDR3 is CASSRTGGNYGYTF. The CDR3 DNA is TGTGCCAGCAGCAGGACAGGGGGCAACTATGGCTACACCTTC.